The clone carrying this TCR beta chain has at least ten counts. One entry per CDR3 protein results from TCRdb running MiXCR on the 5' RACE reads. The sample shows about 27,000 distinct CDR3 sequences, approximately 4.1% of them seen only once. The CDR3 spans 15 residues. V gave up 8 bases and J gave up 2 bases, with 18 bases separating them. Germline V gene lookup returns CDR1 LNHDA and CDR2 SQIVND (reference sequence). The entry originates in a study of early T cells in non-severe SARS-CoV-2 infection. This TCR was recovered from an adult who was a healthcare worker with PCR-confirmed SARS-CoV-2 infection or an uninfected control (not recorded which). The sample taken for sequencing was whole blood. The chain combines TRBV19 with TRBJ1-2; TRBD1 might be the D (5 bases). The CDR3 protein is CASAISGTGNYGYTF. The CDR3 DNA reads TGTGCCAGTGCAATCTCCGGGACGGGCAACTATGGCTACACCTTC.